The rows below give T cell receptor beta chains drawn from one sample of a study of neurological immune-mediated disorders. Each CDR3 protein is one row after TCRdb ran MiXCR on the 5' RACE reads. The sample lists approximately 80,000 distinct CDR3 sequences; about 4% were seen once. Material for sequencing was PBMCs. Receptor source: a woman in her sixties with multiple sclerosis. Each CDR3 is given with its conserved first and last residue. The order of the fields is clone size, V gene, D gene, J gene, CDR3 protein, CDR3 DNA. D genes are given only for firm matches. Clone size is shown for a subset of rows, as once, few, many or a class of expanded clone.

many	TRBV24-1	.	TRBJ2-1	CATSDSGRPGDEQFF	TGTGCCACCAGTGACTCGGGCCGACCCGGGGATGAGCAGTTCTTC
many	TRBV6-5	.	TRBJ1-1	CASSSIPPTGNTEAFF	TGTGCCAGCAGTTCCATCCCCCCGACAGGCAACACTGAAGCTTTCTTT
many	TRBV9	.	TRBJ1-2	CASSPDTGQIWVYGYTF	TGTGCCAGCAGCCCGGACACCGGACAGATCTGGGTCTATGGCTACACCTTC
many	TRBV6-5	TRBD1	TRBJ2-7	CASSYSWTGDTYEQYF	TGTGCCAGCAGTTACTCCTGGACAGGGGACACCTACGAGCAGTACTTC
many	TRBV7-9	.	TRBJ2-3	CASSLGGSGGTDTQYF	TGTGCCAGCAGCTTAGGGGGATCTGGGGGAACAGATACGCAGTATTTT
many	TRBV3-1	TRBD1	TRBJ1-2	CATAKQGLQGYTF	TGTGCCACCGCCAAACAGGGGTTACAAGGCTACACCTTC
few	TRBV6-5	TRBD2	TRBJ2-3	CASSYSLAGGDKAQYF	TGTGCCAGCAGTTACTCTCTAGCGGGGGGCGATAAAGCGCAGTATTTT
many	TRBV3-1	TRBD2	TRBJ2-1	CASSRTSGIHSSYNEQFF	TGTGCCAGCAGCCGGACTAGCGGGATCCATAGCTCCTACAATGAGCAGTTCTTC
.	TRBV7-9	.	TRBJ2-3	CASLTMGITDTQYF	TGTGCTAGCCTCACCATGGGAATCACAGATACGCAGTATTTT
many	TRBV5-6	TRBD1	TRBJ1-2	CASRKPGQENYGYTF	TGTGCCAGCAGGAAACCGGGACAGGAGAACTATGGCTACACCTTC
few	TRBV14	TRBD2	TRBJ2-3	CASSQDKIAGVPTDTQYF	TGTGCCAGCAGCCAAGATAAGATAGCGGGGGTCCCCACAGATACGCAGTATTTT
many	TRBV6-6	.	TRBJ1-2	CASSLDTGLRGYTF	TGTGCCAGCAGCCTGGACACAGGGCTCCGTGGCTACACCTTC
many	TRBV5-6	.	TRBJ1-2	CASSLEPLGYGYTF	TGTGCCAGCAGCTTGGAGCCTCTTGGGTATGGCTACACCTTC
many	TRBV12-3/TRBV12-4	TRBD1	TRBJ2-5	CASGMDRGETQYF	TGTGCCAGCGGGATGGACAGGGGAGAGACCCAGTACTTC
many	TRBV12-5	TRBD1	TRBJ2-7	CASLGQALHEQYF	TGTGCTAGTTTAGGACAGGCCCTCCACGAGCAGTACTTC
many	TRBV7-7	TRBD2	TRBJ2-2	CASSANLLAGANTGELFF	TGTGCCAGCAGCGCGAATTTACTAGCGGGGGCGAACACCGGGGAGCTGTTTTTT
many	TRBV5-1	TRBD2	TRBJ2-7	CASSLVAGSDEQYF	TGCGCCAGCAGCTTGGTAGCGGGGTCAGACGAGCAGTACTTC
many	TRBV5-1	.	TRBJ2-3	CASSLARDTQYF	TGCGCCAGCAGCTTGGCGCGAGATACGCAGTATTTT
many	TRBV6-5	.	TRBJ2-7	CASSYFGSGKSYEQYF	TGTGCCAGCAGTTACTTCGGTTCAGGGAAGTCCTACGAGCAGTACTTC
many	TRBV6-5	.	TRBJ2-7	CASSYGYRLTYEQYF	TGTGCCAGCAGTTACGGGTACAGGCTCACCTACGAGCAGTACTTC
many	TRBV7-9	TRBD1	TRBJ2-7	CASSSRNRGRESYEQYF	TGTGCCAGCAGCTCACGGAACAGGGGGCGCGAGTCCTACGAGCAGTACTTC
many	TRBV5-1	.	TRBJ1-6	CASSLEQGYNSPLHF	TGCGCCAGCAGCTTGGAACAGGGCTATAATTCACCCCTCCACTTT
many	TRBV18	.	TRBJ2-7	CASSPDSLNYEQYF	TGTGCCAGCTCACCGGACAGCCTAAACTACGAGCAGTACTTC
many	TRBV6-6	TRBD1	TRBJ1-5	CASGEGGKNNQPQHF	TGTGCCAGCGGAGAAGGGGGCAAGAACAATCAGCCCCAGCATTTT
few	TRBV19	.	TRBJ1-2	CASSPRSGYGYTF	TGTGCCAGTAGTCCCCGGAGTGGGTATGGCTACACCTTC
many	TRBV4-2	TRBD1	TRBJ2-5	CASSQVQGETQYF	TGTGCCAGCAGCCAAGTACAGGGGGAGACCCAGTACTTC
many	TRBV5-1	.	TRBJ1-1	CASRGFGGSNTEAFF	TGCGCCAGCAGGGGATTTGGGGGATCGAACACTGAAGCTTTCTTT